Below are 29 T cell receptor beta chains sequenced from a single sample in a study of blood T cell repertoires in COVID-19. Data came from immunoSEQ multiplex PCR; TCRdb stores just in-frame clones and leaves some out. The table includes around 120,000 clones, about 80% detected once. Sequencing input: peripheral blood. All receptors come from a man in his forties with active or convalescent COVID-19.

V usage is TRBV14 and J usage is TRBJ2-1; a possible D gene is TRBD1 (6 bases). Germline CDR1 is SGHDN and CDR2 is FVKESK. Trimming left V 4 bases short and J 6 bases short, with 19 bases between. This CDR3 region has 16 residues. This chain's CDR3 is CASSPIKGQGPNEQFF. The CDR3 DNA follows: TGTGCCAGCAGCCCGATAAAGGGACAAGGTCCCAATGAGCAGTTCTTC.

The chain has TRBV19 and TRBJ2-5; D call uncertain. This CDR3 region has 13 residues. Germline loops: CDR1 LNHDA, CDR2 SQIVND (reference sequence). Trimming took 5 bases from V and 3 from J, leaving 10 bases between them. Here the CDR3 reads CASSPRIEETQYF. CDR3 in DNA: TGTGCCAGTAGTCCGAGAATTGAAGAGACCCAGTACTTC.

V usage is TRBV6-5 and J usage is TRBJ1-6; 8 positions agree with TRBD1. The J segment lost 9 bases and the V segment lost 2 bases, leaving 0 bases of the junction unmatched. The germline gives CDR1 MNHEY, CDR2 SVGAGI. This CDR3 region has 13 residues. CDR3 sequence reads: CASSYGTGSPLHF. As DNA, the CDR3 is TGTGCCAGCAGTTACGGGACAGGTTCACCCCTCCACTTT.

This clone was seen a single time. V is TRBV7-2 and J is TRBJ1-6, with 8 bases matching TRBD1. The CDR3 loop spans 15 amino acids. Germline V gene lookup returns CDR1 SGHTA and CDR2 FQGNSA. V shed 2 bases, J shed 10 bases, and the junction held 7 bases outside the gene matches. The CDR3 protein is CASSLPRQGRSPLHF. The CDR3 coding sequence is TGTGCCAGCAGCTTACCCCGACAGGGGCGATCACCCCTCCACTTT.

This clone came up once. J is TRBJ1-2 and V is TRBV30; TRBD1 is a possible D gene (6 bases). Trimming pared 5 bases from V and 8 bases from J, leaving 15 bases between. Looked up from germline, CDR1 is GTSNPN and CDR2 is SVGIG (reference sequence). This CDR3 has 12 residues. The CDR3 DNA sequence: TGTGCCTGGGCGATTAGGGGGTACGGCTACACCTTC. Its protein is CAWAIRGYGYTF.

This clone has just a few counts. The chain joins TRBV21-1 to TRBJ2-7; the table's TRBD1 call for D was not verified on the DNA. TRBV21-1 constitutes a pseudogene. This CDR3 has 13 residues. The DNA for the CDR3 is TGTGCCAGCAGCAAAGACAGCTCCTACGAGCAGTACTTC. Translation gives CASSKDSSYEQYF.

This clone was counted a few times. The chain recombines TRBV21-1 with TRBJ2-5; the table calls TRBD2, which could not be checked here. TRBV21-1 is recorded as a pseudogene. CDR3 length: 17 residues. The CDR3 nucleotides read TGTGCCAGCAGCAAAGGGAGCGCTAGCGGGGACTCGGGGACCCAGTACTTC. Its translation is CASSKGSASGDSGTQYF.

The CDR3 protein is CAWSTPGRRGHNYGYTF. CDR3 bases: TGTGCCTGGAGCACACCGGGCCGCCGGGGTCATAACTATGGCTACACCTTC. The rearrangement uses TRBV30 and TRBJ1-2, with no clear D. The CDR3 is made up of 17 amino acids. Germline CDR1 reads GTSNPN; CDR2 reads SVGIG (reference sequence). V lost 3 bases to trimming and J lost 1 base, with 21 bases between them.

This clone came up once. V is TRBV5-1 and J is TRBJ2-1; possibly TRBD2 for D (6 bases). V was shortened by 1 base and J by 12 bases, with 17 bases between the two germline ends. Germline V gene data show CDR1 as SGHRS and CDR2 as YFSETQ. The CDR3 has 14 amino acids. The CDR3 DNA follows: TGCGCCAGCAGCTTGCAGGCCGGGACTTCCTGGCAGTTCTTC. Residues: CASSLQAGTSWQFF.

This chain links TRBV19 with TRBJ1-5, with D possibly TRBD1 on 6 matching bases. The germline V and J ends were trimmed by 5 bases and 3 bases, with 11 bases remaining between them. CDR1 is LNHDA and CDR2 is SQIVND in the germline V gene (reference sequence). The CDR3 is 14 residues long. In DNA, the CDR3 is TGTGCCAGTAGTCCTCGGACAGTCAATCAGCCCCAGCATTTT. The encoded protein is CASSPRTVNQPQHF.

V usage is TRBV28 and J usage is TRBJ1-5, with D possibly matching TRBD1 (6 bases). CDR3 length: 18 residues. Germline loops: CDR1 MDHEN, CDR2 SYDVKM. Trimming pared 8 bases from V and 0 bases from J, leaving 23 bases between. The CDR3 loop is CASYRQGRVSYSNQPQHF. The CDR3 DNA sequence: TGTGCCAGCTACCGTCAGGGGCGAGTTTCCTATAGCAATCAGCCCCAGCATTTT. The full variable domain, completed using reference TRBV28 and TRBJ1-5, is DVKVTQSSRYLVKRTGEKVFLECVQDMDHENMFWYRQDPGLGLRLIYFSYDVKMKEKGDIPEGYSVSREKKERFSLILESASTNQTSMYLCASYRQGRVSYSNQPQHFGDGTRLSIL.

The chain joins TRBV7-2 to TRBJ2-3, with D maybe TRBD2 (5 bases). This CDR3 is 14 amino acids long. CDR1 is SGHTA and CDR2 is FQGNSA in the germline V gene. V lost 5 bases to trimming and J lost 2 bases, with 11 bases between them. The CDR3 sequence is CASSPRLYTDTQYF. The CDR3 nucleotides are TGTGCCAGCAGCCCCCGACTATACACAGATACGCAGTATTTT.

The chain combines TRBV4-2 with TRBJ1-3; D is unclear. The germline V gene has CDR1 LGHNA and CDR2 YNFKEQ. This CDR3 is built from 16 residues. Trimming cost V 0 bases and J 0 bases, with 9 bases left between them. CDR3 loop: CASSQERVYSGNTIYF. Written as DNA, the CDR3 is TGTGCCAGCAGCCAAGAGCGGGTTTACTCTGGAAACACCATATATTTT.

V usage is TRBV5-1 and J usage is TRBJ1-2; maybe TRBD1 (6 bases). CDR3 length equals 17 residues. V was cut by 0 bases and J by 4 bases, with 19 bases left in between. In germline, CDR1 is SGHRS, CDR2 YFSETQ. CDR3 residues: CASSLGDTWGRGYGYTF. In nucleotides, the CDR3 is TGCGCCAGCAGCTTGGGGGATACATGGGGGCGAGGCTATGGCTACACCTTC.

The V gene is TRBV30, the J gene TRBJ1-5, with D possibly TRBD1 on 5 matching bases. CDR3 length: 14 amino acids. CDR1 is GTSNPN, CDR2 SVGIG, per germline (reference sequence). Trimming left V 0 bases short and J 7 bases short, with 13 bases between. The CDR3: CAWSVDRWVQPQHF. As DNA, the CDR3 is TGTGCCTGGAGTGTTGACAGATGGGTCCAGCCCCAGCATTTT.

The rearrangement links TRBV7-9 to TRBJ2-5, with TRBD2 identical over 9 bases. Germline CDR1 and CDR2: SEHNR and FQNEAQ (reference sequence). This CDR3 spans 15 amino acids. With V trimmed by 1 base and J by 1 base, 1 base remained unmatched. CDR3 nucleotides: TGTGCCAGCAGCTTAGGCGGGGGGGGCCAAGAGACCCAGTACTTC. Translated, it gives CASSLGGGGQETQYF.

The J gene is TRBJ2-7, the V gene TRBV4-3, with 7 bases aligning to TRBD1. The CDR3 covers 15 residues. V was pared by 2 bases and J by 3 bases, with 7 bases of the junction left unmatched. Germline lookup yields CDR1 LGHNA and CDR2 YSLEER. CDR3 DNA sequence: TGCGCCAGCAGCCAACAGGGGGTGGGTTTCTACGAGCAGTACTTC. As protein: CASSQQGVGFYEQYF.

The chain carries TRBV5-4 and TRBJ2-3, with D maybe TRBD2 (6 bases). The CDR3 spans 14 residues. CDR1 is SGHNT, CDR2 YYREEE, per germline (reference sequence). V gave up 5 bases and J gave up 6 bases, with 16 bases separating them. The CDR3 spells CASSSGLASDTQYF. For the CDR3, the DNA is TGTGCCAGCAGTTCGGGACTGGCGTCGGATACGCAGTATTTT.

A remark on this clone: At one of its ends the junction is not consistent with the germline gene, which may arise from a read error. This chain uses TRBV7-7 with TRBJ2-5; possible D gene TRBD2, 8 bases. Germline lookup yields CDR1 SSHAT and CDR2 FNYEAQ (reference sequence). This CDR3 contains 16 residues. The CDR3 region has the DNA TGTGCTAGCAGCTTAGCGGGGACAGCGAACCAAGAGACCCAGTACTTC. Amino acid sequence: CASSLAGTANQETQYF.

This chain links TRBV4-2 with TRBJ2-1; D is undetermined. V was shortened by 1 base and J by 7 bases, with 8 bases between the two germline ends. Germline V gives CDR1 LGHNA, CDR2 YNFKEQ. This CDR3 contains 13 residues. The CDR3 loop reads CASSQGPGNEQFF. Here the CDR3 DNA reads TGTGCCAGCAGCCAAGGCCCCGGGAATGAGCAGTTCTTC.

V gene TRBV19 combines with J gene TRBJ2-7; D possibly corresponds to TRBD2 (7 bases). The CDR3 is 13 residues long. V lost 9 bases and J lost 6, with 18 bases in between. From germline, CDR1 is LNHDA and CDR2 SQIVND (reference sequence). CDR3 sequence (DNA): TGTGCCAGGGCACGGGGAGGGGGACGCGAGCAGTACTTC. As protein: CARARGGGREQYF.

This clone appeared a few times. This sample also contains other DNA sequences that code for the same CDR3. The chain has TRBV4-1 and TRBJ1-6, with D perhaps TRBD1 (5 bases). This CDR3 spans 13 amino acids. Looked up from germline, CDR1 is MGHRA and CDR2 is YSYEKL. V shed 0 bases and J shed 9 bases, with 6 bases lying between them. The CDR3 nucleotides are TGCGCCAGCAGCCAAGAGGGGGGTTCACCCCTCCACTTT. This sequence encodes CASSQEGGSPLHF.

The chain joins TRBV21-1 to TRBJ2-2; whether TRBD2, the table's D call, matches the DNA was not checked. TRBV21-1 is given as a pseudogene. The CDR3 loop spans 16 amino acids. As DNA, the CDR3 is TGTGCCAGCCTCCTCGGGGGGGCGAGGAACACCGGGGAGCTGTTTTTT. Protein sequence: CASLLGGARNTGELFF.

This clone was detected once. The rearrangement uses TRBV14 and TRBJ2-5, with TRBD2 matching over 11 bases. V lost 5 bases and J lost 2; bases outside the gene matches: 7. This CDR3 is 16 amino acids long. Germline V CDR1 and CDR2: SGHDN, FVKESK. CDR3: CASSARLAGRQETQYF. DNA for the CDR3: TGTGCCAGCAGCGCCCGACTAGCGGGGAGACAAGAGACCCAGTACTTC.

In the case of this clone: Other DNA sequences in the same sample also yield this CDR3. The chain couples TRBV5-1 to TRBJ2-1; 7 positions match TRBD1. The junction had 4 bases not matched to a gene; V was cut back by 1 base and J by 0 bases. CDR1 and CDR2 (germline): SGHRS, YFSETQ. The CDR3 runs to 16 residues. The CDR3, as DNA: TGCGCCAGCAGCTTGACAGGGGCCGGCTCCTACAATGAGCAGTTCTTC. It translates to CASSLTGAGSYNEQFF. Together with reference TRBV5-1 and TRBJ2-1, the CDR3 gives the full variable domain: KAGVTQTPRYLIKTRGQQVTLSCSPISGHRSVSWYQQTPGQGLQFLFEYFSETQRNKGNFPGRFSGRQFSNSRSEMNVSTLELGDSALYLCASSLTGAGSYNEQFFGPGTRLTVL.

This clone was seen a single time. J is TRBJ1-5 and V is TRBV2; 11 bases align to TRBD1. The CDR3 sequence is 14 residues long. Trimming at V came to 6 bases and at J to 6 bases, leaving 4 bases not matched to a gene. The germline V gene has CDR1 SNHLY and CDR2 FYNNEI. CDR3 sequence: CASRGGQGAQPQHF. As DNA, the CDR3 is TGTGCCAGCAGGGGCGGACAGGGGGCTCAGCCCCAGCATTTT.

The gene calls are TRBV6-2 or TRBV6-3 and TRBJ2-7; 7 nucleotides agree with TRBD2. CDR3 length: 13 residues. V dropped 6 bases and J dropped 6; count of bases not matched to a gene: 8. Germline CDR1 reads MNHEY; CDR2 reads SVGEGT. The CDR3 here is CASSRTSIAEQYF. Written as DNA, the CDR3 is TGTGCCAGCAGCCGGACTAGTATTGCCGAGCAGTACTTC.

J is TRBJ1-1 and V is TRBV24-1, with D uncertain. The CDR3 has 16 residues. Deletions cut 1 base from V and 3 bases from J, with 14 bases between. The germline gives CDR1 KGHDR, CDR2 SFDVKD. The CDR3 region has the DNA TGTGCCACCAGTGATTTCCAGCTAGGCGTGGACACTGAAGCTTTCTTT. This gives the protein CATSDFQLGVDTEAFF.

V is TRBV5-4 and J is TRBJ2-1, with 15 bases that match TRBD2. In germline, CDR1 is SGHNT, CDR2 YYREEE (reference sequence). The CDR3 is 17 residues long. With V trimmed by 4 bases and J by 7 bases, 9 bases remained unmatched. The CDR3 coding sequence is TGTGCCAGCAGCGCGGGACTAGCGGGGGGTGTGTGGAATGAGCAGTTCTTC. It is translated as CASSAGLAGGVWNEQFF.